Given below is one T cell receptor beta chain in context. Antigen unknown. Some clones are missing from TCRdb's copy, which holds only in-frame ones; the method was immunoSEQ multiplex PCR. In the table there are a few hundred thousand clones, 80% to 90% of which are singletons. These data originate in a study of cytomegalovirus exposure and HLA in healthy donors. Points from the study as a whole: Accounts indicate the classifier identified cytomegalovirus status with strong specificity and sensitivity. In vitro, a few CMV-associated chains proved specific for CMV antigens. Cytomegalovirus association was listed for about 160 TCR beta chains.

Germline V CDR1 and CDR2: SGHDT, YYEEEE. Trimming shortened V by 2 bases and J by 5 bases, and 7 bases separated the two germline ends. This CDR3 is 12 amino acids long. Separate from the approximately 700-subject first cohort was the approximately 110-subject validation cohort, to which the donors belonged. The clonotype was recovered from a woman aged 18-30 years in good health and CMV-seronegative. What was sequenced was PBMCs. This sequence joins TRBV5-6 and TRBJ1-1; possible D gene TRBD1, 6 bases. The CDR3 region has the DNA TGTGCCAGCAGCTTCAGGGGTACTGAAGCTTTCTTT. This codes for CASSFRGTEAFF.